This record concerns one TCR beta chain sequence. Antigen specificity is unknown. Germline CDR1 and CDR2: SEHNR and FQNEAQ (reference sequence). The CDR3 has 16 amino acids. This sample is drawn from a study of T cells expressing NK-cell markers. General study results and limits: There remained a lack of clarity about HCMV specificity of expanded NKG2C+ T cell clones.

TCRdb re-analyzed the 5' RACE reads; it lists each CDR3 protein once, without DNA. The sample has about 440,000 distinct CDR3 sequences. The source is a woman between 18 and 75 years old in good health. Source material: blood T cells: a sorted CD56 or NKG2C T cell subset, CD4+ or CD8+ T cells, or bulk PBMC T cells (not recorded which). The chain links TRBV7-9 to TRBJ2-6. CDR3 protein: CASSSNKASGANVLTF.